The TCR beta chain described here comes from a study of T-cell memory formation after mild COVID-19. Study-wide points: Specificity for SARS-CoV-2 was not confirmed among the second-wave clones peaking on day 37.

From the 5' RACE reads, TCRdb called clonotypes with MiXCR, one entry per CDR3 protein. The data hold 200,000 to 250,000 distinct CDR3 sequences, with 7.5% to 10% observed a single time. This clonotype was observed a few times. The antigen is not known. The source material was PBMCs or a T cell subset sorted from them (not recorded which). The clonotype was recovered from a man between 18 and 35 years old who had mild COVID-19 (a few samples of this study predate the infection). Cell type and time point are not known.

The CDR3 is CASRQGSSGANVLTF. CDR3 bases: TGCGCCAGCAGACAGGGGAGCTCTGGGGCCAACGTCCTGACTTTC. V is TRBV23-1 and J is TRBJ2-6; TRBD1 matches at 7 bases. TRBV23-1 carries the ORF label, with uncertain function. The CDR3 contains 15 residues. V shed 6 bases and J 0 bases; nucleotides not matched to a gene: 2.